These T cell receptor beta chains were read from a single sample in a study of human T cells and chemical hapten exposure. TCRdb ran MiXCR on the RACE reads and lists one entry per CDR3 protein. The repertoire has 80,000 or so distinct CDR3 sequences, about 10% of them found once; the top ten carry roughly 4.2%. The input for sequencing was whole blood, taken in connection with sensitization to the hapten diphenylcyclopropenone (DPC). Every receptor here comes from a woman between 45 and 65 years old with alopecia areata. Some clones in this sample may be carry-over from other donors' samples. The CDR3 runs from the conserved cysteine through the conserved F or W. The D gene is left open where the match is weak. A clone size is listed for some rows: how often the clone was seen (once, few, many), or a class if it is expanded.

d_gene	abundance	v_gene	j_gene	CDR3nt	CDR3aa
NA	many	TRBV20-1	TRBJ2-1	TGCAGTGCTAGAGACTGGACCGCCGGCAATGAGCAGTTCTTC	CSARDWTAGNEQFF
NA	NA	TRBV21-1	TRBJ1-5	TGTGCCAGCCCTTGGGACAGGGTCCAGCCCCAGCATTTT	CASPWDRVQPQHF
NA	NA	TRBV7-6	TRBJ2-7	TGTGCCAGCAGCTTAGGGGACAACTCCTACGAGCAGTACTTC	CASSLGDNSYEQYF
TRBD1	few	TRBV28	TRBJ1-1	TGTGCCAGCACCGACAGGGGGAAGGGAGTACACACTGAAGCTTTCTTT	CASTDRGKGVHTEAFF
TRBD1	NA	TRBV3-1	TRBJ2-7	TGTACCAGCAGCAAAAGGGGGCAGAAGCAGTACTTC	CTSSKRGQKQYF
NA	many	TRBV18	TRBJ1-2	TGTGCCAGCTCACTGGGAGGCGCATCAATGAGTGGCTACACCTTC	CASSLGGASMSGYTF
NA	few	TRBV6-5	TRBJ1-2	TGTGCCAGCAGTTACTCGGTCGAGGGGTGGTATGGCTACACCTTC	CASSYSVEGWYGYTF
NA	few	TRBV29-1	TRBJ2-5	TGCAGCGTTGCTGGGGGAGCGGAGACCCAGTACTTC	CSVAGGAETQYF
NA	NA	TRBV27	TRBJ2-5	TGTGCCAGCAGTTTATTCACCCACGCGGGACGGCAGTACTTC	CASSLFTHAGRQYF
NA	many	TRBV7-8	TRBJ1-5	TGTGCCAGCAGCTTATCCCATGTGGCCGTCAATCAGCCCCAGCATTTT	CASSLSHVAVNQPQHF
NA	many	TRBV18	TRBJ2-2	TGTGCCAGCTCACCATACGCCGGGACAACGAACACCGGGGAGCTGTTTTTT	CASSPYAGTTNTGELFF
NA	NA	TRBV6-1	TRBJ1-1	TGTGCCAGCAGACAGACAGTGAACACTGAAGCTTTCTTT	CASRQTVNTEAFF
NA	many	TRBV7-2	TRBJ2-4	TGTGCCAGCAGCCCTAAAGTGGTTCCCCAAAACATTCAGTACTTC	CASSPKVVPQNIQYF
NA	NA	TRBV6-6	TRBJ1-5	TGTGCCAGCAGTCGACGGCGGGACGACAATCAGCCCCAGCATTTT	CASSRRRDDNQPQHF
NA	few	TRBV21-1	TRBJ1-1	TGTGCCAGCAGCAATCACAGGGGCTTCTTT	CASSNHRGFF
TRBD2	many	TRBV6-5	TRBJ2-7	TGTGCCAGCAGACCATTTAGCGGGGGACTGTACGAGCAGTACTTC	CASRPFSGGLYEQYF
NA	NA	TRBV9	TRBJ2-5	TGTGCCAGCAGCGCCACCGGGATTTCGGAGACCCGGTACTTC	CASSATGISETRYF
TRBD1	few	TRBV7-9	TRBJ1-4	TGTGCCAGCAGCAGGGACAGGGGCCCGGCAACTAATGAAAAACTGTTTTTT	CASSRDRGPATNEKLFF
TRBD1	NA	TRBV10-3	TRBJ1-1	TGTGCCTCACGGGACAGGGGGCTTGAGAACACTGAAGCTTTCTTT	CASRDRGLENTEAFF
NA	few	TRBV6-6	TRBJ2-2	TGTGCCAGCAGTTCGGCGGGCGCGCTGGGCGGGGAGCTGTTTTTT	CASSSAGALGGELFF
TRBD2	NA	TRBV9	TRBJ2-1	TGTGCCAGCAGCCCGACTAGCGCCAACAATGAGCAGTTCTTC	CASSPTSANNEQFF
TRBD1	few	TRBV7-9	TRBJ2-1	TGTGCCAGCAGCTTAGCGGGGACAGAAAACAATGAGCAGTTCTTC	CASSLAGTENNEQFF
TRBD2	many	TRBV13	TRBJ2-3	TGTGCCAGCAGCCCCTCCGGGACTAGTCTAGATACGCAGTATTTT	CASSPSGTSLDTQYF
NA	NA	TRBV7-3	TRBJ2-2	TGTGCCAGCAGCTTGTACGCAGGGGAGCTGTTTTTT	CASSLYAGELFF
NA	NA	TRBV14	TRBJ2-6	TGTGCCAGCCCCCGCGGCGTAAACACCTCCTCTGGGGCCAACGTCCTGACTTTC	CASPRGVNTSSGANVLTF
TRBD2	many	TRBV11-2	TRBJ2-1	TGTGCCAGCAGCCCACTTGGGGAGGGTTCGGCCCGGGGACCTGAGCAGTTCTTC	CASSPLGEGSARGPEQFF
TRBD1	few	TRBV7-2	TRBJ1-2	TGTGCCAGCAGCCTGGGACAGGGAAACGCTAACTATGGCTACACCTTC	CASSLGQGNANYGYTF
TRBD2	many	TRBV29-1	TRBJ2-1	TGCAGCGTTGATTCTGCTAGCGGGGCTTACAATGAGCAGTTCTTC	CSVDSASGAYNEQFF
NA	few	TRBV3-1	TRBJ2-3	TGTGCCAGCAGTCCGGGGCTGGTTACGCAGTATTTT	CASSPGLVTQYF
NA	many	TRBV6-2/TRBV6-3	TRBJ1-2	TGTGCCAGCAGTTACCAGGGGCTCGGAGGCTACACCTTC	CASSYQGLGGYTF
NA	many	TRBV2	TRBJ2-1	TGTGCCAGCAATAAAAGGGCCCAGGTCGAGCAGTTCTTC	CASNKRAQVEQFF
NA	many	TRBV5-5	TRBJ1-1	TGTGCCAGCAGCTTAGGGGCGCAGGGTGAAGCTTTCTTT	CASSLGAQGEAFF
TRBD1	many	TRBV6-6	TRBJ2-7	TGTGCCAGCAGCCTCCAGGGACAGCTAAACTACGAGCAGTACTTC	CASSLQGQLNYEQYF